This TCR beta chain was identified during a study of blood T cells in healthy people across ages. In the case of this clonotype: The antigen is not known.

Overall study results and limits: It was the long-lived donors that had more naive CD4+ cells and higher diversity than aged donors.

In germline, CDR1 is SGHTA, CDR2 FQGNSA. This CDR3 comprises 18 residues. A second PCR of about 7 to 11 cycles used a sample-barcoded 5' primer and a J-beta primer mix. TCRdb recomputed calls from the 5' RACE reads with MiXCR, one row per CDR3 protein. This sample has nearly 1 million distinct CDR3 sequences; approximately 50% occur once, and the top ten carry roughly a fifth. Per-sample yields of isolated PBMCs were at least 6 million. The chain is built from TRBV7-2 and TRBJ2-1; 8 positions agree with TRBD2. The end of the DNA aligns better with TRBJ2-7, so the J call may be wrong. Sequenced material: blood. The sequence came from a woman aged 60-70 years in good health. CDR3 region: CASSLVFLAGSSYNEQYF. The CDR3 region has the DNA TGTGCCAGCAGCTTAGTGTTCCTAGCGGGCAGCTCCTACAATGAGCAGTACTTC.